Shown below are 6 T cell receptor beta chains from a single sample sequenced in a study of low-dose radiotherapy and immunotherapy resistance in tumors. First-strand cDNA used TRAV- and TRBV-specific primers, covering alpha and beta chains. A roughly 22-cycle PCR with a constant-region primer and V-primer adapter amplified TCRs. TCRdb ran MiXCR on the reads and lists one entry per CDR3 protein. The table records approximately 89,000 distinct CDR3 sequences, approximately 17% of them present only once. Time point reported: before trial treatment. This specimen consisted of PBMCs, obtained before treatment. The receptors were sampled from a male donor with prostate cancer.

In this sample, this clonotype turned up many times. The chain recombines TRBV29-1 with TRBJ1-5; D remains ambiguous. CDR3 length: 12 amino acids. V lost 6 bases and J 1 base, leaving 7 bases between the germline ends. Germline V gene lookup returns CDR1 SQVTM and CDR2 ANQGSEA. This chain's CDR3 is CSVRASNQPQHF. For the CDR3, the DNA is TGCAGCGTCCGCGCGAGCAATCAGCCCCAGCATTTT.

Regarding this clonotype: An end of the junction does not agree with germline; a read error may underlie this. The chain carries TRBV3-1 and TRBJ2-7, with 9 nucleotides matching TRBD2. There are 14 residues in the CDR3. Germline values: CDR1 LGHDT, CDR2 YNNKEL (reference sequence). CDR3 sequence: CASSQGAAGGVEHF. CDR3 bases: TGTGCCAGCAGCCAAGGGGCGGCGGGGGGGGTAGAGCACTTC.

This clonotype was detected ten times or more. The CDR3 nucleotides read TGTGCCAGCAGTCCCGTGGGACTAGCCTACGAGCAGTACTTC. Amino acids: CASSPVGLAYEQYF. The chain has TRBV28 and TRBJ2-7; 8 bases are a match to TRBD2. V shed 5 bases and J 2 bases; nucleotides not matched to a gene: 5. This CDR3 is 14 amino acids long. Germline V gene lookup returns CDR1 MDHEN and CDR2 SYDVKM.

This clonotype has a count of ten or more. This chain links TRBV6-5 with TRBJ1-4; tentative D call: TRBD1 (5 bases). Per germline, CDR1 MNHEY and CDR2 SVGAGI. The CDR3 has 13 residues. Trimming cost V 5 bases and J 7 bases, with 11 bases left between them. The CDR3 here is CASSTPGLEKLFF. CDR3 sequence (DNA): TGTGCCAGCAGTACCCCGGGGCTTGAAAAACTGTTTTTT.

This clonotype has at least ten counts. CDR3 DNA: TGTGCCAGCAGCTTAGGGGCGTACAATGAGCAGTTCTTC. Translation gives CASSLGAYNEQFF. V and J are TRBV7-9 and TRBJ2-1; D gene ambiguous. The V gene lost 1 base and the J gene lost 4 bases, with 5 bases spanning the gap. Germline lookup yields CDR1 SEHNR and CDR2 FQNEAQ (reference sequence). CDR3 length: 13 residues.

This clonotype was detected ten times or more. The chain uses TRBV7-2 and TRBJ2-7; D may be TRBD2 (6 bases). V was trimmed by 7 bases and J by 0 bases, leaving 19 bases between them. The CDR3 is 16 amino acids. CDR1 and CDR2 (germline): SGHTA, FQGNSA. For the CDR3, the DNA is TGTGCCAGCACCGGAACAGGACTATCGAGCTCCTACGAGCAGTACTTC. Translating it yields CASTGTGLSSSYEQYF.